Below, 31 T cell receptor beta chains from the same sample are listed, as sequenced in a study of blood T cell repertoires in COVID-19. Sequencing was performed with immunoSEQ multiplex PCR; in TCRdb, only in-frame clones are kept and a portion is missing. The sample records approximately 170,000 clones, about four fifths being singletons. The sample was peripheral blood. All receptors derive from a woman in her 70s who had recovered from COVID-19.

This clone appeared once. The chain joins TRBV5-1 to TRBJ2-6, with a weak D call TRBD1 (7 bases). V was clipped by 9 bases and J by 0 bases, with 13 bases between them. Germline CDR1 SGHRS, CDR2 YFSETQ. There are 15 residues in the CDR3. CDR3 coding DNA: TGCGCCACCACCCAGGGGGGCTCTGGGGCCAACGTCCTGACTTTC. Amino acids: CATTQGGSGANVLTF. Full variable domain (rest looked up from reference TRBV5-1 and TRBJ2-6): KAGVTQTPRYLIKTRGQQVTLSCSPISGHRSVSWYQQTPGQGLQFLFEYFSETQRNKGNFPGRFSGRQFSNSRSEMNVSTLELGDSALYLCATTQGGSGANVLTFGAGSRLTVL.

The table lists this clone with a few counts. The genes are TRBV6-2 or TRBV6-3 and TRBJ2-7; a weak D match, TRBD1 (5 bases). The CDR3 covers 14 residues. The ends were cut back, 0 bases at V and 6 bases at J, with 12 bases in the middle. From germline, CDR1 is MNHEY and CDR2 SVGEGT. The chain's CDR3 is CASSYSLQGGEQYF. In DNA, the CDR3 is TGTGCCAGCAGTTACTCGTTGCAGGGCGGCGAGCAGTACTTC.

The chain employs TRBV7-2 and TRBJ2-7, with 13 bases lining up with TRBD2. The CDR3 runs to 18 residues. V was pared by 4 bases and J by 2 bases, with 11 bases of the junction left unmatched. Germline values: CDR1 SGHTA, CDR2 FQGNSA. The CDR3 loop is CASSSATSGRTTPYEQYF. The CDR3 DNA is TGTGCCAGCAGCTCGGCGACTAGCGGGAGGACAACTCCCTACGAGCAGTACTTC.

This chain links TRBV27 with TRBJ2-3; D remains ambiguous. This CDR3 has 11 amino acids. Germline loops: CDR1 MNHEY, CDR2 SMNVEV (reference sequence). V was pared by 5 bases and J by 6 bases, with 6 bases between. DNA of the CDR3: TGTGCCAGCAGTGTCCGGGATACGCAGTATTTT. Amino acids: CASSVRDTQYF.

V is TRBV7-3 and J is TRBJ2-1; TRBD2 might be the D (5 bases). V was clipped by 5 bases and J by 8 bases, with 13 bases between them. CDR3 length: 13 residues. CDR1 and CDR2 (germline): SGHTA, FQGTGA. CDR3 loop: CASSPPGVDEQFF. Written as DNA, the CDR3 is TGTGCCAGCAGCCCCCCCGGGGTCGATGAGCAGTTCTTC.

The chain employs TRBV28 and TRBJ1-1; no definite D call. Trimming removed 2 bases from V and 1 base from J, with 11 bases in between. The CDR3 length is 15 residues. Germline CDR1 reads MDHEN; CDR2 reads SYDVKM. In DNA form, the CDR3 reads TGTGCCAGCAGTTTAGGGCAGAACCCGAACACTGAAGCTTTCTTT. Translation: CASSLGQNPNTEAFF. Full variable domain (remainder filled in from reference TRBV28 and TRBJ1-1): DVKVTQSSRYLVKRTGEKVFLECVQDMDHENMFWYRQDPGLGLRLIYFSYDVKMKEKGDIPEGYSVSREKKERFSLILESASTNQTSMYLCASSLGQNPNTEAFFGQGTRLTVV.

V is TRBV2 and J is TRBJ1-5; 8 nucleotides align to TRBD1. In germline, CDR1 is SNHLY, CDR2 FYNNEI. V gave up 6 bases and J gave up 9 bases; unmatched junction bases: 13. This CDR3 contains 15 residues. In DNA, the CDR3 is TGTGCCAGCAGGCCCTCGACAGGGGCTGGCCGGCCCCAGCATTTT. This translates into CASRPSTGAGRPQHF. Full variable domain (outside the CDR3, taken from reference TRBV2 and TRBJ1-5): EPEVTQTPSHQVTQMGQEVILRCVPISNHLYFYWYRQILGQKVEFLVSFYNNEISEKSEIFDDQFSVERPDGSNFTLKIRSTKLEDSAMYFCASRPSTGAGRPQHFGDGTRLSIL.

The chain links TRBV7-3 to TRBJ2-7; 7 bases match TRBD2. There are 13 residues in the CDR3. From germline, CDR1 is SGHTA and CDR2 FQGTGA. V trimming: 5 bases; J trimming: 0 bases; junction bases outside the gene matches: 1. CDR3 protein: CASSASGSYEQYF. The CDR3 nucleotides read TGTGCCAGCAGCGCTAGCGGCTCCTACGAGCAGTACTTC.

Here the CDR3 DNA reads TGTGCCAGCAGCCCCCCCCCGGGCTCCTACAATGAGCAGTTCTTC. Encoded protein: CASSPPPGSYNEQFF. V is TRBV9 and J is TRBJ2-1, with D unresolved. The CDR3 runs 15 residues. Per the germline V gene, CDR1 is SGDLS and CDR2 is YYNGEE. The ends were cut back, 4 bases at V and 0 bases at J, with 11 bases in the middle.

This clone showed up just a few times. The genes are TRBV30 and TRBJ2-5; TRBD1 agrees at 7 bases. The V gene's germline CDR1 is GTSNPN and CDR2 SVGIG (reference sequence). J gave up 2 bases and V 5 bases, and 11 bases lay outside the gene matches. This CDR3 is built from 15 residues. CDR3 residues: CAWCQGVLLQETQYF. DNA for the CDR3: TGTGCCTGGTGTCAGGGGGTTCTACTGCAAGAGACCCAGTACTTC.

The chain recombines TRBV9 with TRBJ2-3; the match to TRBD2 covers 9 bases. This CDR3 is built from 16 residues. With 0 bases clipped from V and 3 bases from J, the junction kept 5 bases outside the gene matches. The V gene's germline CDR1 is SGDLS and CDR2 YYNGEE. Written as DNA, the CDR3 is TGTGCCAGCAGCGTAGTGCGGGAGGGCCTTACAGATACGCAGTATTTT. Translated: CASSVVREGLTDTQYF.

This clone was observed a handful of times. This chain links TRBV27 with TRBJ2-3, with D perhaps TRBD2 (5 bases). Germline V CDR1 and CDR2: MNHEY, SMNVEV (reference sequence). The ends were cut back, 7 bases at V and 2 bases at J, with 10 bases in the middle. The CDR3 totals 13 residues. In DNA, the CDR3 is TGTGCCAGCACCGGCGGGCCCACAGATACGCAGTATTTT. It specifies CASTGGPTDTQYF.

In regard to this clone: An end of the junction does not agree with germline; a read error may underlie this. This rearrangement joins TRBV6-6 to TRBJ2-7; D is undetermined. Germline CDR1 and CDR2: MNHNY and SVGAGI (reference sequence). The CDR3 sequence is 13 residues long. The CDR3 bases are TGTGCCAGCACCATGGGCCGGTACTCCCCTTTGCACTTC. It specifies CASTMGRYSPLHF.

The CDR3 DNA is TGTGCCAGCAGCTCTGTGACATGGGCCTACGAGCAGTACTTC. Residues: CASSSVTWAYEQYF. The chain couples TRBV7-2 to TRBJ2-7, with D uncertain. The CDR3 consists of 14 residues. The germline gives CDR1 SGHTA, CDR2 FQGNSA. V was trimmed by 4 bases and J by 2 bases, leaving 12 bases between them.

The V gene is TRBV18, the J gene TRBJ2-1; 7 bases are a match to TRBD2. The germline CDR1 and CDR2 sequences are KGHSH and LQKENI. The CDR3 extends over 13 amino acids. V lost 6 bases to trimming and J lost 4 bases; unmatched junction nucleotides: 3. The CDR3 nucleotides read TGTGCCAGCTCCGGGGGGACTTACAATGAGCAGTTCTTC. It translates to CASSGGTYNEQFF.

V gene TRBV7-8 combines with J gene TRBJ2-3; the D gene is possibly TRBD2 (7 bases). Germline values: CDR1 SGHVS, CDR2 FQNEAQ. Between the trimmed V and J ends, which lost 3 bases and 5 bases, there was a span of 15 bases. The CDR3 contains 15 residues. The DNA of the CDR3 is TGTGCCAGCAGCTTGGGGGGGGGCGAGATAGATACGCAGTATTTT. Residues: CASSLGGGEIDTQYF.

This rearrangement joins TRBV18 to TRBJ2-7; 7 nucleotides line up with TRBD1. Germline CDR1 and CDR2: KGHSH and LQKENI. V was pared by 3 bases and J by 2 bases, with 4 bases of the junction left unmatched. The CDR3 spans 14 residues. CDR3: CASSPNRGTYEQYF. The DNA for the CDR3 is TGTGCCAGCTCACCCAACAGGGGAACCTACGAGCAGTACTTC.

In this sample, this clone turned up many times. The rearrangement uses TRBV9 and TRBJ2-1; 7 bases are shared with TRBD1. Germline V gene data show CDR1 as SGDLS and CDR2 as YYNGEE. The CDR3 spans 15 residues. J lost 3 bases, V lost 3 bases, and 6 bases had no gene match. CDR3 DNA sequence: TGTGCCAGCAGCGACCGGGACAGCTACTACAATGAGCAGTTCTTC. Translated, it gives CASSDRDSYYNEQFF.

This clone was seen only once. This sequence joins TRBV11-3 and TRBJ2-2, with 9 bases matching TRBD1. J gave up 5 bases and V 5 bases, and 6 bases lay outside the gene matches. The germline CDR1 and CDR2 sequences are SGHNT and YENEEA. This CDR3 has 15 residues. CDR3 region: CASSHGQGITGELFF. The CDR3 DNA reads as TGTGCCAGCAGCCACGGACAGGGGATAACCGGGGAGCTGTTTTTT.

The chain has TRBV19 and TRBJ2-1; no clear D gene. With 6 bases removed from V and 8 bases from J, the gap between germline ends came to 8 bases. This CDR3 is built from 11 residues. Germline loops: CDR1 LNHDA, CDR2 SQIVND (reference sequence). The CDR3: CASSRSDEQFF. CDR3 in DNA: TGTGCCAGTAGCCGGAGCGATGAGCAGTTCTTC.

V is TRBV13 and J is TRBJ2-1, with 8 nucleotides matching TRBD2. Germline V CDR1 and CDR2: PRHDT, FYEKMQ (reference sequence). The junction had 8 bases not matched to a gene; V was cut back by 4 bases and J by 3 bases. The CDR3 contains 16 residues. DNA of the CDR3: TGTGCCAGCAGCTCCCCGGGCGGGAGGAACTACAATGAGCAGTTCTTC. It encodes CASSSPGGRNYNEQFF.

The rearrangement joins TRBV28 to TRBJ1-4; the D gene is possibly TRBD1 (6 bases). The CDR3 covers 16 residues. Trimming left V 3 bases short and J 0 bases short, with 11 bases between. CDR1 MDHEN and CDR2 SYDVKM come from the germline V gene. Here the CDR3 DNA reads TGTGCCAGCAGTTTTCCCGACAGGCCAACTAATGAAAAACTGTTTTTT. It codes for CASSFPDRPTNEKLFF.

The chain carries TRBV5-1 and TRBJ2-7, with a tentative D call TRBD2 (6 bases). In germline, CDR1 is SGHRS, CDR2 YFSETQ. CDR3 length: 15 residues. The V end lost 6 bases, the J end lost 0 bases, and 16 bases lay between the germline ends. This CDR3 reads CASKGAGGSSYEQYF. CDR3 nucleotide sequence: TGCGCCAGCAAGGGCGCCGGGGGAAGCTCCTACGAGCAGTACTTC.

The chain carries TRBV6-1 and TRBJ2-7; 8 bases fit TRBD1. Trimming cost V 6 bases and J 2 bases; bases outside gene matches: 9. This CDR3 has 15 amino acids. Germline V CDR1 and CDR2: MNHNS, SASEGT. CDR3 amino acids: CASSAGTGKTYEQYF. In DNA form, the CDR3 reads TGTGCCAGCAGCGCCGGGACAGGCAAAACCTACGAGCAGTACTTC.

The chain combines TRBV6-5 with TRBJ1-3, with D tentatively TRBD1 (5 bases). Trimming pared 0 bases from V and 1 base from J, leaving 7 bases between. CDR3 length: 15 amino acids. Germline V CDR1 and CDR2: MNHEY, SVGAGI. For the CDR3, the DNA is TGTGCCAGCAGTTACTCGGGGCCTTCTGGAAACACCATATATTTT. This translates into CASSYSGPSGNTIYF.

The V call is TRBV6-6, the J call TRBJ2-3; the D is unclear. CDR1 is MNHNY, CDR2 SVGAGI, per germline (reference sequence). The germline V and J ends were trimmed by 7 bases and 5 bases, with 22 bases remaining between them. This CDR3 is 16 amino acids long. CDR3 in amino acids: CASIPQGGSFVDTQYF. The CDR3 DNA reads TGTGCCAGCATCCCCCAAGGCGGTTCATTTGTAGATACGCAGTATTTT.

The V gene is TRBV7-2, the J gene TRBJ2-5; 8 nucleotides match TRBD2. With V trimmed by 5 bases and J by 1 base, 6 bases remained unmatched. This CDR3 region has 15 residues. CDR1 and CDR2 (germline): SGHTA, FQGNSA. The CDR3 sequence is CASSPPGGTQETQYF. The CDR3 DNA reads TGTGCCAGCAGCCCCCCGGGGGGGACCCAAGAGACCCAGTACTTC.

This rearrangement joins TRBV9 to TRBJ1-1; the D gene is possibly TRBD1 (5 bases). The CDR3 is 15 amino acids. The V gene's germline CDR1 is SGDLS and CDR2 YYNGEE. The V gene lost 4 bases and the J gene lost 4 bases, with 17 bases spanning the gap. This CDR3 is CASSNGHSRATEAFF. CDR3 coding DNA: TGTGCCAGCAGCAACGGACACTCCCGGGCCACTGAAGCTTTCTTT.

This chain connects TRBV5-1 to TRBJ1-4; no clear D. Trimming cost V 0 bases and J 4 bases, with 22 bases left between them. CDR1 SGHRS and CDR2 YFSETQ come from the germline V gene. The CDR3 covers 19 residues. The CDR3 nucleotides read TGCGCCAGCAGCTTGGAGTTCAGCGGGCCCTTTTCGGTTAATGAAAAACTGTTTTTT. This sequence encodes CASSLEFSGPFSVNEKLFF. The full variable domain, in which reference TRBV5-1 and TRBJ1-4 provide the parts outside the CDR3, is KAGVTQTPRYLIKTRGQQVTLSCSPISGHRSVSWYQQTPGQGLQFLFEYFSETQRNKGNFPGRFSGRQFSNSRSEMNVSTLELGDSALYLCASSLEFSGPFSVNEKLFFGSGTQLSVL.

The chain uses TRBV4-1 and TRBJ1-5; maybe TRBD1 (6 bases). V lost 5 bases and J 9 bases, leaving 17 bases between the germline ends. Per the germline V gene, CDR1 is MGHRA and CDR2 is YSYEKL. The CDR3 loop spans 14 amino acids. The CDR3 loop reads CASSNFDRLGPQHF. Written as DNA, the CDR3 is TGCGCCAGCAGCAACTTCGACAGGCTGGGGCCCCAGCATTTT.

The chain employs TRBV7-2 and TRBJ2-1; 8 bases line up with TRBD2. The CDR3 covers 15 residues. Unmatched junction bases numbered 6, after V lost 4 bases and J lost 4 bases. CDR1 SGHTA and CDR2 FQGNSA come from the germline V gene. The DNA for the CDR3 is TGTGCCAGCAGCTCAAGCGGGAGAGTGTACAATGAGCAGTTCTTC. Its translation: CASSSSGRVYNEQFF.